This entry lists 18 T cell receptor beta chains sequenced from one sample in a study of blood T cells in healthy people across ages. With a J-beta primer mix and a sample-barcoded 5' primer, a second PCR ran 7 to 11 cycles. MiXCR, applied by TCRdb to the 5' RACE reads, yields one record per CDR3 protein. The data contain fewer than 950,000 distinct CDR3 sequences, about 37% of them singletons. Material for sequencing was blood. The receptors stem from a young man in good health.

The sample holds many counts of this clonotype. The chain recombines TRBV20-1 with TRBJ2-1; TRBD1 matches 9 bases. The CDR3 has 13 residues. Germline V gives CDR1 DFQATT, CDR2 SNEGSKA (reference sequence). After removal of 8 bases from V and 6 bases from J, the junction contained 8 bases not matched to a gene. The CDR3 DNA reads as TGCAGTAACGACGGGACAGGGCTCAATGAGCAGTTCTTC. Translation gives CSNDGTGLNEQFF.

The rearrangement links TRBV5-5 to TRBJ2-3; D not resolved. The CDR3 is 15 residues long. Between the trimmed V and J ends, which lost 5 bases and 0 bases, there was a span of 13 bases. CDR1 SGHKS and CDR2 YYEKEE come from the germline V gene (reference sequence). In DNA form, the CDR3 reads TGTGCCAGCAGGACCGACGGAAGTAGCACAGATACGCAGTATTTT. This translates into CASRTDGSSTDTQYF.

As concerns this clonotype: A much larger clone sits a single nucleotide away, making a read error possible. This chain's CDR3 is CASSVYHGSSEQFF. Written as DNA, the CDR3 is TGTGCCAGCAGCGTCTACCATGGGAGCAGTGAGCAGTTCTTC. V and J are TRBV9 and TRBJ2-1; D might be TRBD2 (5 bases). Trimming removed 2 bases at V and 9 bases at J, with 15 bases between. The CDR3 loop spans 14 amino acids. CDR1 is SGDLS and CDR2 is YYNGEE in the germline V gene.

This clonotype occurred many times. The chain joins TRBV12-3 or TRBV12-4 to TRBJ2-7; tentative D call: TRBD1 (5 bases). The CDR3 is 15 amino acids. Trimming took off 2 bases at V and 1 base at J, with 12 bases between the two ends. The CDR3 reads CASSLQGEESYEQYF. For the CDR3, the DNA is TGTGCCAGCAGTTTACAGGGTGAAGAATCCTACGAGCAGTACTTC.

Here the CDR3 DNA reads TGCAGTGCTATTCGGAGGGGGGCCAGAGAGCAGTTCTTC. Encoded protein: CSAIRRGAREQFF. The rearrangement links TRBV20-1 to TRBJ2-1, with D perhaps being TRBD1 or TRBD2 (6 bases each). This CDR3 region has 13 residues. CDR1 DFQATT and CDR2 SNEGSKA come from the germline V gene (reference sequence). Trimming removed 4 bases at V and 10 bases at J, with 17 bases between.

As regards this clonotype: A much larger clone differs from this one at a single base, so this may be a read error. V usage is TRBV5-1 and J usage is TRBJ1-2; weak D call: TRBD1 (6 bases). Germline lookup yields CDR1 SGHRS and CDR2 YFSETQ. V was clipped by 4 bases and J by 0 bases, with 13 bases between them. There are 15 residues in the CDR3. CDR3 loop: CASSTDSNPNYGYTF. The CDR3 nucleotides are TGCGCCAGCAGCACGGACAGTAACCCTAACTATGGCTACACCTTC. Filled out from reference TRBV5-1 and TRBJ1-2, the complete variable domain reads KAGVTQTPRYLIKTRGQQVTLSCSPISGHRSVSWYQQTPGQGLQFLFEYFSETQRNKGNFPGRFSGRQFSNSRSEMNVSTLELGDSALYLCASSTDSNPNYGYTFGSGTRLTVV.

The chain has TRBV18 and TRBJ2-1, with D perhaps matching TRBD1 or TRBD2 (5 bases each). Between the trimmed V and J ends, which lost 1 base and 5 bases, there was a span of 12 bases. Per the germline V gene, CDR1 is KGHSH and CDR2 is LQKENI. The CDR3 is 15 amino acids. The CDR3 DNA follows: TGTGCCAGCTCACCACTCGGGGCAGGAAACAATGAGCAGTTCTTC. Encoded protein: CASSPLGAGNNEQFF. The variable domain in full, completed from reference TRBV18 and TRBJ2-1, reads NAGVMQNPRHLVRRRGQEARLRCSPMKGHSHVYWYRQLPEEGLKFMVYLQKENIIDESGMPKERFSAEFPKEGPSILRIQQVVRGDSAAYFCASSPLGAGNNEQFFGPGTRLTVL.

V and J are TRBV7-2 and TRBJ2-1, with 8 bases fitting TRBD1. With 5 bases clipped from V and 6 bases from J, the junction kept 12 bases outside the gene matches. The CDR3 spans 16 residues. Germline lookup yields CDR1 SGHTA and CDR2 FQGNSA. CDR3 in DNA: TGTGCCAGCAGCGGACAGGGTCCTCGAACCACCAATGAGCAGTTCTTC. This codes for CASSGQGPRTTNEQFF.

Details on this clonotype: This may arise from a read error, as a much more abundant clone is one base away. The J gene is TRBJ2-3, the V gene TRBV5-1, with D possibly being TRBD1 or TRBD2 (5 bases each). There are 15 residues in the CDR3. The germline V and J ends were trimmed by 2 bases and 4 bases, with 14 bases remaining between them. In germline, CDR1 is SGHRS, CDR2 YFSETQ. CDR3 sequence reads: CASSLTQGSADTQYF. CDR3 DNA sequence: TGCGCCAGCAGCTTAACCCAGGGTAGCGCAGATACGCAGTATTTT.

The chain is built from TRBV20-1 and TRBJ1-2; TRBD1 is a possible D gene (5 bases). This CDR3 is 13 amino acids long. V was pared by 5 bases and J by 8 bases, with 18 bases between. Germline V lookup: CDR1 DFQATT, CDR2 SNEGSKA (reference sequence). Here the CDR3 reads CSARGGNTLGYTF. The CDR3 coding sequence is TGCAGTGCTCGGGGGGGAAATACATTGGGCTACACCTTC.

CDR3 sequence (DNA): TGCAGTGGCCGTGGGTTCCCGAGGGACGAGCAGTACTTC. It yields the protein CSGRGFPRDEQYF. The chain links TRBV20-1 to TRBJ2-7; a possible D gene is TRBD2 (5 bases). This CDR3 has 13 residues. Germline CDR1 DFQATT, CDR2 SNEGSKA (reference sequence). Trimming removed 7 bases from V and 5 bases from J, with 18 bases in between.

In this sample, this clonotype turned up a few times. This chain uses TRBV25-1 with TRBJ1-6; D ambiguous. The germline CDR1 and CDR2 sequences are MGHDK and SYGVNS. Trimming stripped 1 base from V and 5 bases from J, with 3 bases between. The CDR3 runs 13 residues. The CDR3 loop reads CASSELNNSPLHF. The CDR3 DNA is TGTGCCAGCAGTGAATTAAATAATTCACCCCTCCACTTT.

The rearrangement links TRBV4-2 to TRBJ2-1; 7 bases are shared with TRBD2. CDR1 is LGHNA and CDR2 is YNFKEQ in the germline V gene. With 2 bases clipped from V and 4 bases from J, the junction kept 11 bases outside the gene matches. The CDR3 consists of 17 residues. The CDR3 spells CASSQIVRDYLYNEQFF. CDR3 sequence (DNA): TGTGCCAGCAGCCAAATTGTTAGGGACTACCTTTACAATGAGCAGTTCTTC.

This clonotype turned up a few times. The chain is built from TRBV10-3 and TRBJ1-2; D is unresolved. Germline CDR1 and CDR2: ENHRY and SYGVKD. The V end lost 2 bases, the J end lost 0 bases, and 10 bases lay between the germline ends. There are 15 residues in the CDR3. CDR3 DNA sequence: TGTGCCATCAGTGAGGAGGGCAGACCTAACTATGGCTACACCTTC. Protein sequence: CAISEEGRPNYGYTF.

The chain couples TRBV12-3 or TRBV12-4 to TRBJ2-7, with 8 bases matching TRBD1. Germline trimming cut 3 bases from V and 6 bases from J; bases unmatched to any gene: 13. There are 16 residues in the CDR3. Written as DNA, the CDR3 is TGTGCCAGCAGTTTCCAGGTGGGGACAGGTATTTCCGAGCAGTACTTC. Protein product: CASSFQVGTGISEQYF.

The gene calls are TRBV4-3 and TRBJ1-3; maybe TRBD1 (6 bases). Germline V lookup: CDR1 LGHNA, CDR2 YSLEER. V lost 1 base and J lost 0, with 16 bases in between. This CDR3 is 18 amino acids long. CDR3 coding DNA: TGCGCCAGCAGCCAAGTTATTAGAGGGGGGATCTCTGGAAACACCATATATTTT. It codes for CASSQVIRGGISGNTIYF.

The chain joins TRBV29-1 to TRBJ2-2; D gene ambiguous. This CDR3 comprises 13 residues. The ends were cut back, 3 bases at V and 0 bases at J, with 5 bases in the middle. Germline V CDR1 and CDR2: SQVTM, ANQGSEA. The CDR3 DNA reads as TGCAGCGTTGACCCTGCGAACACCGGGGAGCTGTTTTTT. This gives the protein CSVDPANTGELFF.

The CDR3, as DNA: TGTGCCAGCAGTGTGACCCTCGTGGATGAAAAACTGTTTTTT. This gives the protein CASSVTLVDEKLFF. The gene calls are TRBV12-3 or TRBV12-4 and TRBJ1-4, with D uncertain. This CDR3 is built from 14 residues. V was clipped by 5 bases and J by 6 bases, with 13 bases between them.